What follows are 19 T cell receptor beta chains derived from one specimen sequenced in a study of T cell clones after liver transplantation. Proliferating CFSE-low MLR cells were sequenced to define alloreactive TCRbeta sequences. Their antigens are not known. Sequenced by immunoSEQ multiplex PCR; TCRdb stores in-frame clones only, minus some. The profile shows some 5,100 clones, 25% to 35% of them singletons. The sequenced sample was CD4+ T cells from cultured PBMCs. The receptors derive from a human patient who received a liver transplant. Some T cells may originate from the graft donor.

The chain combines TRBV18 with TRBJ1-1; 11 bases agree with TRBD1. This CDR3 contains 17 residues. Trimming took 0 bases from V and 2 from J; bases not matched to a gene: 5. The germline CDR1 and CDR2 sequences are KGHSH and LQKENI. The CDR3 sequence: CASSPPVDRGLNTEAFF. The CDR3 DNA reads as TGTGCCAGCTCACCACCGGTGGACAGGGGGCTAAACACTGAAGCTTTCTTT.

This rearrangement joins TRBV5-1 to TRBJ2-6; D ambiguous. Germline V gives CDR1 SGHRS, CDR2 YFSETQ. The CDR3 is made up of 16 amino acids. Trimming shortened V by 0 bases and J by 4 bases, and 11 bases separated the two germline ends. The CDR3 DNA is TGCGCCAGCAGCTTGGGACACAGTGGAGGGGCCAACGTCCTGACTTTC. Protein: CASSLGHSGGANVLTF.

Note on this clone: A single base is all that separates this from a far larger clone, so a read error is likely. The V call is TRBV18, the J call TRBJ1-5; the D is unclear. The CDR3 runs to 15 residues. Germline V gene lookup returns CDR1 KGHSH and CDR2 LQKENI. The germline V and J ends were trimmed by 3 bases and 4 bases, with 13 bases remaining between them. The CDR3 DNA sequence: TGTGCCAGCTCACCGGACGGCAGCAGAAATCAGCCCCAGCATTTT. It yields the protein CASSPDGSRNQPQHF.

V usage is TRBV18 and J usage is TRBJ1-6; D is unclear. V lost 4 bases, J lost 9 bases, and 10 bases lay in between. Germline CDR1 reads KGHSH; CDR2 reads LQKENI. There are 13 residues in the CDR3. Here the CDR3 reads CASSQGMGSPLHF. CDR3 DNA: TGTGCCAGCTCACAGGGAATGGGTTCACCCCTCCACTTT.

A few counts support this clone. The genes are TRBV6-1 and TRBJ1-5; a possible D gene is TRBD1 (5 bases). V dropped 7 bases and J dropped 0 bases, with 13 bases sitting between them. In germline, CDR1 is MNHNS, CDR2 SASEGT. There are 15 residues in the CDR3. The CDR3 loop reads CASKGQTNSNQPQHF. CDR3 nucleotides: TGTGCCAGCAAGGGGCAAACTAATAGCAATCAGCCCCAGCATTTT.

This clone was observed a few times. The chain employs TRBV4-3 and TRBJ2-1, with D hard to call. Germline V gene sequence: CDR1 LGHNA, CDR2 YSLEER. There are 15 residues in the CDR3. The ends were cut back, 1 base at V and 4 bases at J, with 11 bases in the middle. CDR3: CASSQVGSSYNEQFF. CDR3 coding DNA: TGCGCCAGCAGCCAAGTTGGTAGCAGTTACAATGAGCAGTTCTTC.

The J gene is TRBJ2-6, the V gene TRBV19, with TRBD2 matching 7 bases. Germline assignment: CDR1 LNHDA and CDR2 SQIVND (reference sequence). The V gene end was trimmed by 5 bases and the J gene end by 2 bases; junction bases not matched to a gene: 9. The CDR3 is 17 residues long. This chain's CDR3 is CASSPHQRGAGANVLTF. The CDR3, as DNA: TGTGCCAGTAGTCCCCATCAGCGGGGAGCTGGGGCCAACGTCCTGACTTTC.

This clone occurred a few times. The chain carries TRBV7-9 and TRBJ2-2, with 7 bases that match TRBD2. The trim removed 5 bases at V and 6 bases at J, leaving 9 bases unmatched. Germline loops: CDR1 SEHNR, CDR2 FQNEAQ (reference sequence). The CDR3 is made up of 15 amino acids. CDR3 amino acids: CASSPTSSLAGELFF. The DNA of the CDR3 is TGTGCCAGCAGCCCGACTAGCTCCCTTGCCGGGGAGCTGTTTTTT.

This clone came up a few times. This chain connects TRBV6-5 to TRBJ1-1, with D maybe TRBD1 (6 bases). Germline CDR1 MNHEY, CDR2 SVGAGI. Trimming pared 2 bases from V and 0 bases from J, leaving 10 bases between. The CDR3 length is 15 residues. As DNA, the CDR3 is TGTGCCAGCAGTTACCGGACAGTCATGAACACTGAAGCTTTCTTT. It encodes CASSYRTVMNTEAFF.

The genes are TRBV2 and TRBJ2-3, with D maybe TRBD1 (6 bases). CDR1 and CDR2 from the germline V gene are SNHLY and FYNNEI. The germline V and J ends were trimmed by 5 bases and 7 bases, with 16 bases remaining between them. This CDR3 is 14 amino acids long. CDR3 loop: CASSPWGLGNTQYF. In nucleotides, the CDR3 is TGTGCCAGCAGTCCCTGGGGGCTGGGGAATACGCAGTATTTT.

In this sample, this clone turned up a few times. The chain uses TRBV4-2 and TRBJ2-5; tentative D call: TRBD2 (5 bases). The length of the CDR3 is 14 residues. The germline V gene has CDR1 LGHNA and CDR2 YNFKEQ. Trimming left V 3 bases short and J 2 bases short, with 10 bases between. The CDR3 here is CASSHADLQETQYF. Here the CDR3 DNA reads TGTGCCAGCAGCCATGCGGACTTGCAAGAGACCCAGTACTTC.

This clone was seen only a few times. The sample contains more than one DNA sequence encoding this CDR3. The chain has TRBV9 and TRBJ1-2, with a weak D call TRBD1 (5 bases). Trimming removed 4 bases at V and 5 bases at J, with 12 bases between. The V gene's germline CDR1 is SGDLS and CDR2 YYNGEE. This CDR3 has 13 amino acids. CDR3: CASSPRGIYGYTF. The CDR3 coding sequence is TGTGCCAGCAGCCCCCGGGGGATTTATGGCTACACCTTC.

This clone was found a few times. The DNA of the CDR3 is TGTGCCAGCAGCTTAAAGGGGGCTAGCGGCGAGCAGTACTTC. Protein: CASSLKGASGEQYF. The chain has TRBV7-8 and TRBJ2-7; D tentatively fits TRBD1 or TRBD2 (7 bases each). Trimming took off 2 bases at V and 6 bases at J, with 14 bases between the two ends. CDR1 SGHVS and CDR2 FQNEAQ come from the germline V gene. The CDR3 runs 14 residues.

The rearrangement links TRBV5-1 to TRBJ2-5, with a weak D call TRBD2 (6 bases). The V end lost 4 bases, the J end lost 4 bases, and 17 bases lay between the germline ends. CDR3 size: 15 residues. Germline CDR1 and CDR2: SGHRS and YFSETQ. The CDR3, as DNA: TGCGCCAGCAGCGACATGTCGGGAGTTAGAGAGACCCAGTACTTC. Its translation: CASSDMSGVRETQYF.

By frequency in the sample, this clone is medium-sized (0.01 to 0.1%). V usage is TRBV28 and J usage is TRBJ1-1, with D hard to call. Deletions cut 6 bases from V and 8 bases from J, with 7 bases between. Germline V CDR1 and CDR2: MDHEN, SYDVKM. The CDR3 is made up of 10 amino acids. The CDR3 loop is CASRRREAFF. The CDR3 bases are TGTGCCAGCAGACGACGGGAAGCTTTCTTT.

The rearrangement joins TRBV7-9 to TRBJ2-5; TRBD2 is a possible D gene (7 bases). Germline lookup yields CDR1 SEHNR and CDR2 FQNEAQ (reference sequence). This CDR3 has 18 amino acids. V was clipped by 4 bases and J by 0 bases, with 21 bases between them. Here the CDR3 reads CASSSPSAGGQYQETQYF. The CDR3, as DNA: TGTGCCAGCAGCTCCCCGTCAGCCGGGGGGCAGTACCAAGAGACCCAGTACTTC.

The chain couples TRBV7-9 to TRBJ1-2; unclear D gene. Germline CDR1 reads SEHNR; CDR2 reads FQNEAQ (reference sequence). The CDR3 is made up of 15 amino acids. Trimming left V 0 bases short and J 1 base short, with 9 bases between. The CDR3 nucleotides are TGTGCCAGCAGCTTAGCTGCGACGAATAACTATGGCTACACCTTC. This translates into CASSLAATNNYGYTF.

This clone came up a few times. The rearrangement links TRBV7-2 to TRBJ1-5, with D perhaps TRBD1 (6 bases). Between the trimmed V and J ends, which lost 3 bases and 1 base, there was a span of 13 bases. This CDR3 spans 16 amino acids. Per germline, CDR1 SGHTA and CDR2 FQGNSA. CDR3 DNA: TGTGCCAGCAGCTTTTGGGGGCGTGGAAGCAATCAGCCCCAGCATTTT. As protein: CASSFWGRGSNQPQHF.

V gene TRBV7-9 combines with J gene TRBJ2-7; 14 nucleotides agree with TRBD2. The germline CDR1 and CDR2 sequences are SEHNR and FQNEAQ (reference sequence). The V and J ends lost 5 bases and 4 bases, in that order; junction bases with no gene match: 4. There are 15 residues in the CDR3. Here the CDR3 DNA reads TGTGCCAGCAGCCCGAGGACTAGCGGGAGGTACGAGCAGTACTTC. Amino acid sequence: CASSPRTSGRYEQYF.